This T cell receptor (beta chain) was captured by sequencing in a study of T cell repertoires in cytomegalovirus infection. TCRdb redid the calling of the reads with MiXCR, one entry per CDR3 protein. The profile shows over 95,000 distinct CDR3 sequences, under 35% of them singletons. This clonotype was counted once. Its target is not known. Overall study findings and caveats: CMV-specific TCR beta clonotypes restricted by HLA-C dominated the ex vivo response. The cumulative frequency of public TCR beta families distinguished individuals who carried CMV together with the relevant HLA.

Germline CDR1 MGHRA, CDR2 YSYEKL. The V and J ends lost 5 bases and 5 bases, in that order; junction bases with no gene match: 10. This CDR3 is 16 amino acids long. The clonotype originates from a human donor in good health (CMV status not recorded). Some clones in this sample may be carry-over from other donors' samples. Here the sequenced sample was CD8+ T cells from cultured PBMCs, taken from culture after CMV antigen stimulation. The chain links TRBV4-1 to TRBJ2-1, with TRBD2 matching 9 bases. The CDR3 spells CASSYRAAGGHNEQFF. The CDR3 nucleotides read TGCGCCAGCAGCTATCGCGCGGCGGGGGGGCACAATGAGCAGTTCTTC.